These T cell receptor beta chains were read from a single sample in a study of T cell repertoires in cytomegalovirus infection. In TCRdb, the reads were re-called with MiXCR into one record per CDR3 protein. The sample contains more than 200,000 distinct CDR3 sequences, approximately 9% of which appear only once. What was sequenced was PBMCs. These receptor sequences come from a human donor in good health (CMV status not recorded). Some clones in this sample may be carry-over from other donors' samples. CDR3s include the opening cysteine and the closing phenylalanine or tryptophan. D genes are given only for firm matches. Only some rows state a clone size, as once, few, many or a class for expanded clones.

>TRBJ1-6|TRBV7-3|many|TRBD1
TGTGCCAGCAGCTTAAGAGGGGGCGCGACTGGTAATTCACCCCTCCACTTT
CASSLRGGATGNSPLHF
>TRBJ2-4|TRBV2|few|TRBD2
TGTGCCAGCAGTGAGAGCGGGGGGACCAAAAACATTCAGTACTTC
CASSESGGTKNIQYF
>TRBJ1-4|TRBV5-8|-|-
TGTGCCAGCAGCTTTGGGCAGAGCGCAACTAATGAAAAACTGTTTTTT
CASSFGQSATNEKLFF
>TRBJ1-1|TRBV12-3/TRBV12-4|-|TRBD1
TGTGCCAGCAGTCGAAGGACAGGTTTAATGAACACTGAAGCTTTCTTT
CASSRRTGLMNTEAFF
>TRBJ2-2|TRBV7-2|many|-
TGTGCCAGCAGGTCCCCGAACACCGGGGAGCTGTTTTTT
CASRSPNTGELFF
>TRBJ1-5|TRBV12-3/TRBV12-4|many|-
TGTGCCAGCAGCGCGGGATCAAATAGCAATCAGCCCCAGCATTTT
CASSAGSNSNQPQHF
>TRBJ2-3|TRBV7-2|many|TRBD2
TGTGCCAGCAGCTTAGGGGCTAGCGGGAACACAGATACGCAGTATTTT
CASSLGASGNTDTQYF
>TRBJ1-1|TRBV6-1|many|-
TGTGCCAGCAGTGAATCACGGGTTGAAGCTTTCTTT
CASSESRVEAFF
>TRBJ1-5|TRBV12-3/TRBV12-4|-|TRBD1
TGTGCCAGCAGCTCGACAGGGATGATCAATCAGCCCCAGCATTTT
CASSSTGMINQPQHF
>TRBJ2-2|TRBV7-9|many|-
TGTGCCAGCAGCTTAGCAGGGATATTGAACACCGGGGAGCTGTTTTTT
CASSLAGILNTGELFF
>TRBJ2-7|TRBV14|many|TRBD2
TGTGCCAGCAGCACCGCTAACGGGAGGGCCCGAGAGCAGTACTTC
CASSTANGRAREQYF